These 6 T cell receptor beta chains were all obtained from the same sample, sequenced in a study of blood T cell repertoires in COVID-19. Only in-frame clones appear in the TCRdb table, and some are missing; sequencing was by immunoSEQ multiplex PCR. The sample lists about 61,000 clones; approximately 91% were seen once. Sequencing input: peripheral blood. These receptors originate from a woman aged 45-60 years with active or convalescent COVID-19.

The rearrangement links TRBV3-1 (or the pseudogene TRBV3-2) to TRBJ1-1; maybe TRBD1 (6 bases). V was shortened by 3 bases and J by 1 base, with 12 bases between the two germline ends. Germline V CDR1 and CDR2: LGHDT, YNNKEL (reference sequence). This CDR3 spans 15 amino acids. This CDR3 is CASSHGPQGNTEAFF. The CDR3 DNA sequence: TGTGCCAGCAGCCACGGGCCACAGGGGAACACTGAAGCTTTCTTT.

CDR3 in DNA: TGTGCCAGTAGTATTACAGGTAGCAATCAGCCCCAGCATTTT. It encodes CASSITGSNQPQHF. The V and J genes are TRBV19 and TRBJ1-5; possibly TRBD1 for D (5 bases). V lost 3 bases and J 0 bases, leaving 6 bases between the germline ends. The CDR3 consists of 14 residues. CDR1 is LNHDA and CDR2 is SQIVND in the germline V gene (reference sequence).

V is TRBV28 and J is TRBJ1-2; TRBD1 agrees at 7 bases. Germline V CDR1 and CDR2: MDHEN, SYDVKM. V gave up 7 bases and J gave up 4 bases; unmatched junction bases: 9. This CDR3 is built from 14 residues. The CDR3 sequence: CASTDPGGPYGYTF. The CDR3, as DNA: TGTGCCAGCACTGACCCAGGGGGGCCCTATGGCTACACCTTC.

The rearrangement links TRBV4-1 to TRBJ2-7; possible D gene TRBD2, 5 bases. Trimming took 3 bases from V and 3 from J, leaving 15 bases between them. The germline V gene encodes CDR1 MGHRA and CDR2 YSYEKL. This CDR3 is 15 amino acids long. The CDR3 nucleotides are TGCGCCAGCAGCCATCCGTGGGCGGGTATCTACGAGCAGTACTTC. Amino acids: CASSHPWAGIYEQYF.

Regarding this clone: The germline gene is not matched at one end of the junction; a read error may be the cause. The CDR3 region has the DNA TGTGCCCGCAGCTCCCCAGGGAACACTGAAGCTTTCTTT. It codes for CARSSPGNTEAFF. The V gene is TRBV7-3, the J gene TRBJ1-1; D call uncertain. This CDR3 contains 13 residues. Germline lookup yields CDR1 SGHTA and CDR2 FQGTGA.

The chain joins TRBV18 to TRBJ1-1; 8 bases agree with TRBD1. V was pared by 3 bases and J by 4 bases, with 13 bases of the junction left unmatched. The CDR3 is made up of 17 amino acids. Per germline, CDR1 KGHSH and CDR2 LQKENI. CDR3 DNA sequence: TGTGCCAGCTCACCCCGGGCAGGGGGCTCGATCGGCACTGAAGCTTTCTTT. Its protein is CASSPRAGGSIGTEAFF.